A single T cell receptor (beta chain) is shown here with its context. Graves' hyperthyroidism qualified as stable when ophthalmopathy did not progress within 18 months. Patients between 18 and 65 years old had hyperthyroidism, newly diagnosed and lasting under 2 months. PBMCs stemmed from over 7.5 ml fresh peripheral blood. This sample stems from a study of T cells in Graves' hyperthyroidism and ophthalmopathy. In the study overall: The initial diagnosis was the point when peripheral blood was collected, ahead of any treatment.

Researchers took RNA transcripts and amplified the TCR beta CDR3 regions from them. The TCR CDR3 first-round RT-PCR relied on the HTBI primer set. TCRdb processed the multiplex PCR reads anew with MiXCR; each CDR3 protein has one entry. The data show under 300,000 distinct CDR3 sequences, about 13% seen once. The sample taken for sequencing was blood. The clonotype comes from a middle-aged woman with Graves' hyperthyroidism.

CDR3 residues: CSGGTSGSSYNEQFF. The CDR3 DNA follows: TGCAGCGGGGGGACTAGCGGGAGTTCGTACAATGAGCAGTTCTTC. The chain is built from TRBV29-1 and TRBJ2-1; the match to TRBD2 covers 14 bases. From germline, CDR1 is SQVTM and CDR2 ANQGSEA. The ends lost 7 bases at V and 4 bases at J; junction bases unmatched: 6. The CDR3 consists of 15 residues.